This TCR beta chain was retrieved from a study of cytomegalovirus exposure and HLA in healthy donors. The study's findings and limits: The dataset shows that most TCR sequences were rare, while some public TCRs occurred in many donors.

A few counts support this clone. Its antigen is not identified. CDR1 is SGHRS, CDR2 YFSETQ, per germline. Trimming at V came to 1 base and at J to 6 bases, leaving 7 bases not matched to a gene. This CDR3 is 14 amino acids long. This PCR relied on a set of 60 Vbeta primers and 13 Jbeta primers. Clones were read by immunoSEQ multiplex PCR, and TCRdb kept only the in-frame ones, dropping some. The sample holds nearly 95,000 clones, roughly 73% seen once. Among the donors, all were healthy bone marrow donors. The specimen was PBMCs. The TCR sequence derives from a woman in her 40s in good health and CMV-seronegative. The rearrangement joins TRBV5-1 to TRBJ2-7; TRBD1 agrees at 7 bases. This CDR3 is CASSLMKGALEQYF. The CDR3 DNA follows: TGCGCCAGCAGCTTGATGAAGGGGGCCCTCGAGCAGTACTTC.